This T cell receptor beta chain originates from a study of identical twins. TCRdb passed the 5' RACE reads through MiXCR, listing each CDR3 protein once. Of 200,000 to 300,000 distinct CDR3 sequences detected, more than 9.5% appear once; the ten largest clones hold under 4.5%. This CDR3 comprises 14 residues. Trimming pared 8 bases from V and 9 bases from J, leaving 20 bases between. Germline V gene lookup returns CDR1 MDHEN and CDR2 SYDVKM. In the case of this clonotype: The antigen remains undetermined.

Findings and caveats of the study: Instead of following the same donors, the conclusions were based on cross-sectional statistical analysis.

These same data were also listed under a study on yellow fever vaccine responses in identical twins.

The material sequenced was memory (CD45RO+) T cells sorted from blood. This clonotype was sampled from a woman between 18 and 30 years old in good health. This rearrangement joins TRBV28 to TRBJ2-4; a weak D match, TRBD1 (5 bases). The CDR3 nucleotides are TGTGCCAGCTACCCCCAGGGTCGGCTGGGCATTCAGTACTTC. Translated: CASYPQGRLGIQYF.